Listed here are 19 T cell receptor beta chains from one sample, sequenced in a study of cytomegalovirus exposure and HLA in healthy donors. PCR amplification relied on 60 Vbeta primers (plus 13 Jbeta primers). The assay was immunoSEQ multiplex PCR, and TCRdb's table has in-frame clones only and misses some. The sample consists of about 160,000 clones, about three quarters of them appearing once. The specimen sequenced was PBMCs. The receptors shown here come from a middle-aged woman in good health and CMV-seronegative.

V usage is TRBV4-1 and J usage is TRBJ2-1; 14 bases line up with TRBD2. Germline CDR1 MGHRA, CDR2 YSYEKL. CDR3 length: 17 amino acids. The V gene end was trimmed by 5 bases and the J gene end by 8 bases; junction bases not matched to a gene: 11. CDR3 DNA sequence: TGCGCCAGCAGCTCCAGGAGGACTAGCGGGGGGTGGGATGAGCAGTTCTTC. Translating gives CASSSRRTSGGWDEQFF.

The J gene is TRBJ1-2, the V gene TRBV18, with a weak D call TRBD1 (5 bases). V was pared by 3 bases and J by 8 bases, with 13 bases between. Germline values: CDR1 KGHSH, CDR2 LQKENI. The CDR3 runs 13 residues. The CDR3 DNA follows: TGTGCCAGCTCACCCTCAGGGATGGAGGGCTACACCTTC. Translated, it gives CASSPSGMEGYTF.

This chain connects TRBV10-1 to TRBJ2-1, with 7 nucleotides matching TRBD1. The CDR3 covers 13 residues. Unmatched junction bases numbered 2, after V lost 3 bases and J lost 6 bases. Per germline, CDR1 WNHNN and CDR2 SYGVQD (reference sequence). The CDR3 loop is CASSEGGINEQFF. CDR3 DNA: TGCGCCAGCAGTGAAGGGGGCATCAATGAGCAGTTCTTC.

This chain uses TRBV4-1 with TRBJ2-1; 11 nucleotides line up with TRBD2. CDR1 is MGHRA, CDR2 YSYEKL, per germline. V lost 0 bases to trimming and J lost 4 bases; unmatched junction nucleotides: 5. The CDR3 sequence is 17 residues long. CDR3 region: CASSQEASGGYYNEQFF. The CDR3 DNA reads as TGCGCCAGCAGCCAAGAAGCTAGCGGGGGGTATTACAATGAGCAGTTCTTC.

The chain recombines TRBV18 with TRBJ1-1; unclear D gene. Trimming removed 1 base at V and 4 bases at J, with 16 bases between. The CDR3 runs to 16 residues. Germline V gene lookup returns CDR1 KGHSH and CDR2 LQKENI. In DNA, the CDR3 is TGTGCCAGCTCACCACTGTTGCGGGGAGGAAGCACTGAAGCTTTCTTT. It translates to CASSPLLRGGSTEAFF.

This chain uses TRBV11-2 with TRBJ1-1; TRBD1 matches at 9 bases. Trimming at V came to 1 base and at J to 9 bases, leaving 6 bases not matched to a gene. The V gene's germline CDR1 is SGHAT and CDR2 FQNNGV. The CDR3 extends over 14 amino acids. The CDR3 sequence is CASSLVPDRGKAFF. Written as DNA, the CDR3 is TGTGCCAGCAGCTTAGTGCCGGACAGGGGAAAAGCTTTCTTT. The full variable domain, rest sourced from reference TRBV11-2 and TRBJ1-1, is EAGVAQSPRYKIIEKRQSVAFWCNPISGHATLYWYQQILGQGPKLLIQFQNNGVVDDSQLPKDRFSAERLKGVDSTLKIQPAKLEDSAVYLCASSLVPDRGKAFFGQGTRLTVV.

The gene calls are TRBV6-4 and TRBJ1-6; D might be TRBD1 (6 bases). Trimming pared 7 bases from V and 6 bases from J, leaving 16 bases between. The CDR3 consists of 15 residues. Germline CDR1 is MRHNA and CDR2 is SNTAGT. The DNA for the CDR3 is TGTGCCAGCATGGAGGCCCAGGACAGTAATTCACCCCTCCACTTT. Translation: CASMEAQDSNSPLHF.

The rearrangement joins TRBV11-1 to TRBJ1-2, with 9 bases aligning to TRBD1. The germline CDR1 and CDR2 sequences are SGHAT and FQDESV (reference sequence). This CDR3 comprises 14 residues. J was trimmed by 7 bases and V by 5 bases; bases with no gene match: 8. CDR3 residues: CASSPHMDRGGYTF. Written as DNA, the CDR3 is TGTGCCAGCAGCCCCCATATGGACAGGGGTGGCTACACCTTC.

The chain employs TRBV7-9 and TRBJ2-3; tentative D call: TRBD1 (5 bases). The V gene lost 1 base and the J gene lost 0 bases, with 8 bases spanning the gap. Germline CDR1 and CDR2: SEHNR and FQNEAQ (reference sequence). There are 15 residues in the CDR3. DNA for the CDR3: TGTGCCAGCAGCTTAGGCACAGGTAGCACAGATACGCAGTATTTT. Translation gives CASSLGTGSTDTQYF.

V and J are TRBV2 and TRBJ2-1; perhaps TRBD2 as D (6 bases). Deletions cut 7 bases from V and 6 bases from J, with 10 bases between. Germline V gives CDR1 SNHLY, CDR2 FYNNEI. This CDR3 is built from 12 residues. CDR3 sequence (DNA): TGTGCCAGCACCGGGACTCGCAATGAGCAGTTCTTC. Translating gives CASTGTRNEQFF. Together with reference TRBV2 and TRBJ2-1, the CDR3 gives the full variable domain: EPEVTQTPSHQVTQMGQEVILRCVPISNHLYFYWYRQILGQKVEFLVSFYNNEISEKSEIFDDQFSVERPDGSNFTLKIRSTKLEDSAMYFCASTGTRNEQFFGPGTRLTVL.

This chain connects TRBV5-6 to TRBJ1-5, with 8 bases that match TRBD1. V lost 4 bases and J lost 0; bases outside the gene matches: 6. This CDR3 region has 16 residues. Per the germline V gene, CDR1 is SGHDT and CDR2 is YYEEEE. DNA of the CDR3: TGTGCCAGCAGCGAAGGACAGGGCTATAGCAATCAGCCCCAGCATTTT. This translates into CASSEGQGYSNQPQHF.

CDR3 in amino acids: CAISEGLPDQPQHF. The CDR3 DNA reads as TGTGCCATCAGTGAGGGACTTCCAGATCAGCCCCAGCATTTT. The V and J genes are TRBV10-3 and TRBJ1-5; D remains ambiguous. Trimming stripped 2 bases from V and 5 bases from J, with 10 bases between. This CDR3 is 14 amino acids long. CDR1 and CDR2 (germline): ENHRY, SYGVKD.

This clone occurred a few times. The chain is built from TRBV5-1 and TRBJ1-2; 7 nucleotides agree with TRBD1. The CDR3 contains 14 residues. The germline gives CDR1 SGHRS, CDR2 YFSETQ. V lost 4 bases to trimming and J lost 4 bases; unmatched junction nucleotides: 7. In DNA form, the CDR3 reads TGCGCCAGCAGCCTATTACAGGGGCTCTATGGCTACACCTTC. It codes for CASSLLQGLYGYTF.

This clone was seen a few times. J is TRBJ1-6 and V is TRBV5-1; D may be TRBD1 (5 bases). CDR1 is SGHRS, CDR2 YFSETQ, per germline. The V end was cut by 0 bases, the J end by 7 bases, with 8 bases between. The CDR3 is 14 residues long. For the CDR3, the DNA is TGCGCCAGCAGCTTGGAAGGGGTCAATTCACCCCTCCACTTT. Translation gives CASSLEGVNSPLHF.

The count of this clone is one. The J gene is TRBJ1-5, the V gene TRBV10-3, with D perhaps TRBD1 (6 bases). The V end was cut by 3 bases, the J end by 2 bases, with 8 bases between. The germline CDR1 and CDR2 sequences are ENHRY and SYGVKD. The CDR3 is 14 residues long. For the CDR3, the DNA is TGTGCCATCAGTGACAGGGGCGGCAATCAGCCCCAGCATTTT. It encodes CAISDRGGNQPQHF.

This rearrangement joins TRBV4-3 to TRBJ2-1; 7 positions agree with TRBD2. The CDR3 is made up of 15 amino acids. The trim removed 4 bases at V and 4 bases at J, leaving 7 bases unmatched. Germline lookup yields CDR1 LGHNA and CDR2 YSLEER. The DNA for the CDR3 is TGCGCCAGCAGCCTTTCAGCGGGAAGATACAATGAGCAGTTCTTC. As protein: CASSLSAGRYNEQFF.

In nucleotides, the CDR3 is TGTGCCAGCAGTTCCCCCGGGACAGGGAATTTATCTGGCTACACCTTC. Protein: CASSSPGTGNLSGYTF. The chain has TRBV28 and TRBJ1-2, with 9 positions matching TRBD1. V shed 4 bases, J shed 7 bases, and the junction held 13 bases outside the gene matches. The CDR3 extends over 16 amino acids. Germline values: CDR1 MDHEN, CDR2 SYDVKM.

The chain combines TRBV27 with TRBJ2-1; TRBD2 agrees at 16 bases. The CDR3 length is 17 residues. Germline values: CDR1 MNHEY, CDR2 SMNVEV (reference sequence). V lost 5 bases, J lost 9 bases, and 10 bases stayed unmatched. In DNA, the CDR3 is TGTGCCAGCAGTCGGCAGGGGACTAGCGGGGGGGCAGGTGAGCAGTTCTTC. Translating gives CASSRQGTSGGAGEQFF.

The CDR3 is CASSSSGGPYNEQFF. The CDR3, as DNA: TGTGCCAGCAGCTCCTCGGGGGGGCCCTACAATGAGCAGTTCTTC. V usage is TRBV7-3 and J usage is TRBJ2-1, with TRBD2 identical over 8 bases. Germline CDR1 SGHTA, CDR2 FQGTGA. Trimming took 4 bases from V and 2 from J; bases not matched to a gene: 4. The CDR3 has 15 amino acids.